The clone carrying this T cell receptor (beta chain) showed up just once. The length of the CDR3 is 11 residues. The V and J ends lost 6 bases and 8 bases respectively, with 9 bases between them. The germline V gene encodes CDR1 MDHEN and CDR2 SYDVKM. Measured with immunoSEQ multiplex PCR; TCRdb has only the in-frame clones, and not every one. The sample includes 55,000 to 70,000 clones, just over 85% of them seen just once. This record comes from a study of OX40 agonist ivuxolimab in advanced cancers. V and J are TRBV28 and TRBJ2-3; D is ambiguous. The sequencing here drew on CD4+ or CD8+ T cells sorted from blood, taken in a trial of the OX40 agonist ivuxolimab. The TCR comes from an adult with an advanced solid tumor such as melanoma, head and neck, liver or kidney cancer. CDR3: CASSAGGTQYF. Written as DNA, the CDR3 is TGTGCCAGCAGCGCCGGCGGTACGCAGTATTTT.